Included here is one T cell receptor (beta chain) sequence, with context. Its antigen is still unknown. CDR1 and CDR2 from the germline V gene are MNHEY and SMNVEV (reference sequence). CDR3 size: 14 residues. Between the trimmed V and J ends, which lost 5 bases and 5 bases, there was a span of 13 bases. The record originates from a study of CD8+ T cells in alopecia areata. Study as a whole: It was oral tofacitinib, at 5 to 10 mg twice daily, that treated patients received.

In each case, RNA was isolated and then reverse transcribed into cDNA as the sequencing template. TCRdb keeps only in-frame clones here, not all; method: immunoSEQ multiplex PCR. This repertoire shows some 130,000 clones, approximately 49% found once; its top ten account for under 20%. Peripheral blood and lesional scalp punch biopsies came from alopecia areata patients. Findings and caveats of the study: Greater clonality was observed in lesional scalp samples, especially alopecia totalis/universalis, versus normal scalp. TCR sharing across patients was less clear than in mice, possibly HLA-related.

V gene TRBV27 combines with J gene TRBJ2-1, with D possibly being TRBD1 (6 bases). This specimen consisted of CD8+ T cells sorted from blood, obtained at week 0. This receptor was obtained from a human donor with alopecia areata. CDR3: CASSPYRDHNEQFF. The CDR3 nucleotides read TGTGCCAGCAGTCCGTACAGGGACCACAATGAGCAGTTCTTC.